This T cell receptor beta chain comes out of a study of CD8 T cells in ankylosing spondylitis. The CDR3 extends over 17 amino acids. V lost 3 bases and J lost 2; bases outside the gene matches: 7. CDR1 is ENHRY, CDR2 SYGVKD, per germline. As the method for making TCR beta libraries, quantitative 5'-RACE with molecular barcodes was used. TCRdb reprocessed the 5' RACE reads with MiXCR, giving one entry per CDR3 protein. The sample has around 540,000 distinct CDR3 sequences, 9.5% to 15% seen once. Study observations and caveats: Relatively scarce in peripheral blood, disease-linked clones were CD8+. Some of the motif variants had earlier been found in reactive arthritis patients' fluid and blood. A TCR beta motif made of about 8 highly homologous variants seemed typical of ankylosing spondylitis blood. Clones linked to disease were reported to show significant enrichment in matched ankylosing spondylitis synovial fluid.

A remark on this clonotype: Antigen unknown.

This receptor was taken from a male donor with ankylosing spondylitis. The sample comprised blood, either unsorted or a sorted T cell fraction (not recorded which). The rearrangement links TRBV10-3 to TRBJ2-3; TRBD2 agrees at 11 bases. In DNA, the CDR3 is TGTGCCATCAGTGAACCGGGACTAGCGGAGAACACAGATACGCAGTATTTT. Amino acid sequence: CAISEPGLAENTDTQYF.